The 25 T cell receptor beta chains listed next were all sequenced from one sample in a study of cytomegalovirus exposure and HLA in healthy donors. The primer mix had 60 Vbeta and 13 Jbeta primers. This table comes from immunoSEQ multiplex PCR, and its TCRdb copy is limited to in-frame clones, with some not included. This repertoire shows some 100,000 clones, roughly 76% found once; its top ten account for approximately 16%. Sequencing was performed on PBMCs. These receptors all come from a man aged 50 to 60 in good health and CMV-seropositive.

This clone was seen once. CDR3 DNA sequence: TGTGCCAGCAGTTTGTCAGGGAAAGGCTACACCTTC. The encoded protein is CASSLSGKGYTF. The chain employs TRBV28 and TRBJ1-2; a weak D match, TRBD1 (5 bases). The V gene lost 3 bases and the J gene lost 8 bases, with 10 bases spanning the gap. Germline V CDR1 and CDR2: MDHEN, SYDVKM. CDR3 length equals 12 residues.

The rearrangement links TRBV5-6 to TRBJ2-7, with 7 bases aligning to TRBD2. CDR1 and CDR2 from the germline V gene are SGHDT and YYEEEE. Trimming at V came to 4 bases and at J to 0 bases, leaving 7 bases not matched to a gene. CDR3 size: 15 residues. The CDR3 DNA reads as TGTGCCAGCAGCATAGGACTAGGGCACTCCTACGAGCAGTACTTC. This sequence encodes CASSIGLGHSYEQYF.

The chain links TRBV11-2 to TRBJ2-5; TRBD2 aligns across 14 bases. Losses at the gene ends were 4 bases for V and 5 bases for J; bases not matched to a gene: 6. This CDR3 spans 16 amino acids. Germline CDR1 and CDR2: SGHAT and FQNNGV. DNA for the CDR3: TGTGCCAGCAGCTCCAGACTAGCGGGGGGGCGGGAGACCCAGTACTTC. It specifies CASSSRLAGGRETQYF.

The J gene is TRBJ2-1, the V gene TRBV6-1; D may be TRBD2 (7 bases). The CDR3 runs to 15 residues. With 8 bases removed from V and 6 bases from J, the gap between germline ends came to 20 bases. Germline-derived CDR1 and CDR2 are MNHNS and SASEGT. The CDR3 sequence is CASVQTGGHLNEQFF. As DNA, the CDR3 is TGTGCCAGCGTACAGACGGGGGGACATCTCAATGAGCAGTTCTTC.

This chain uses TRBV6-4 with TRBJ2-4, with 8 bases that match TRBD1. J lost 4 bases, V lost 7 bases, and 9 bases had no gene match. Per germline, CDR1 MRHNA and CDR2 SNTAGT. The CDR3 contains 15 residues. CDR3 DNA sequence: TGTGCCAGCACTTGGGGACAGGCTCGAAAAAACATTCAGTACTTC. It yields the protein CASTWGQARKNIQYF.

This clone was detected only a few times. The J gene is TRBJ2-3, the V gene TRBV6-5; 14 bases are shared with TRBD2. This CDR3 region has 16 residues. Germline trimming cut 6 bases from V and 3 bases from J; bases unmatched to any gene: 5. Germline CDR1 and CDR2: MNHEY and SVGAGI. The CDR3 DNA reads as TGTGCCAGCAGCTACGGACTAGCGGGGGGAACAGATACGCAGTATTTT. It yields the protein CASSYGLAGGTDTQYF.

This clone is a singleton in its sample. The V and J genes are TRBV19 and TRBJ2-2; maybe TRBD2 (6 bases). The germline gives CDR1 LNHDA, CDR2 SQIVND (reference sequence). Trimming left V 6 bases short and J 3 bases short, with 11 bases between. The length of the CDR3 is 14 residues. The CDR3 region is CASSPGLDTGELFF. The CDR3 bases are TGTGCCAGTAGCCCGGGACTCGACACCGGGGAGCTGTTTTTT. Filled out from reference TRBV19 and TRBJ2-2, the complete variable domain reads DGGITQSPKYLFRKEGQNVTLSCEQNLNHDAMYWYRQDPGQGLRLIYYSQIVNDFQKGDIAEGYSVSREKKESFPLTVTSAQKNPTAFYLCASSPGLDTGELFFGEGSRLTVL.

This rearrangement joins TRBV7-6 to TRBJ2-1; D might be TRBD2 (5 bases). This CDR3 has 16 residues. CDR1 and CDR2 from the germline V gene are SGHVS and FNYEAQ. The V and J ends lost 2 bases and 0 bases respectively, with 11 bases between them. The CDR3 nucleotides read TGTGCCAGCAGCTTAAACACGGGGTCCTCCTACAATGAGCAGTTCTTC. Translation gives CASSLNTGSSYNEQFF. The variable domain in full, with the rest retrieved from reference TRBV7-6 and TRBJ2-1, is GAGVSQSPRYKVTKRGQDVALRCDPISGHVSLYWYRQALGQGPEFLTYFNYEAQQDKSGLPNDRFSAERPEGSISTLTIQRTEQRDSAMYRCASSLNTGSSYNEQFFGPGTRLTVL.

The V call is TRBV6-5, the J call TRBJ1-2; the match to TRBD1 covers 9 bases. CDR1 is MNHEY and CDR2 is SVGAGI in the germline V gene. This CDR3 region has 14 residues. The J segment lost 14 bases and the V segment lost 4 bases, leaving 14 bases of the junction unmatched. The CDR3 coding sequence is TGTGCCAGCAGTTCCGGGACAGGGATCACCCCTTTTACCTTC. Residues: CASSSGTGITPFTF.

The chain couples TRBV29-1 to TRBJ2-1; TRBD2 agrees at 12 bases. The V segment lost 4 bases and the J segment 4 bases; nucleotides outside the gene matches: 20. The germline gives CDR1 SQVTM, CDR2 ANQGSEA. The CDR3 has 20 residues. CDR3 sequence: CSVGGTVRTSGNEGYNEQFF. Here the CDR3 DNA reads TGCAGCGTTGGTGGAACAGTTCGGACTAGCGGGAATGAAGGGTACAATGAGCAGTTCTTC.

The chain uses TRBV10-1 and TRBJ1-1, with D uncertain. The CDR3 contains 13 residues. Trimming stripped 0 bases from V and 1 base from J, with 3 bases between. Germline V gene lookup returns CDR1 WNHNN and CDR2 SYGVQD (reference sequence). The CDR3 sequence is CASSESRNTEAFF. The CDR3 DNA is TGCGCCAGCAGTGAGTCCAGGAACACTGAAGCTTTCTTT.

The chain employs TRBV6-5 and TRBJ1-4, with D maybe TRBD1 (5 bases). The germline V gene encodes CDR1 MNHEY and CDR2 SVGAGI. Trimming stripped 0 bases from V and 8 bases from J, with 13 bases between. This CDR3 is 15 amino acids long. The CDR3 DNA is TGTGCCAGCAGTTACTCGTCTTCGCGGGGCGAAAAACTGTTTTTT. This codes for CASSYSSSRGEKLFF.

The rearrangement links TRBV7-2 to TRBJ2-7, with a tentative D call TRBD1 (5 bases). The CDR3 is 13 residues long. In germline, CDR1 is SGHTA, CDR2 FQGNSA. V gave up 6 bases and J gave up 7 bases, with 16 bases separating them. DNA of the CDR3: TGTGCCAGCAGGGACACCATGTTTCGGGAGCAGTACTTC. Protein: CASRDTMFREQYF.

This clone occurred once. The V and J genes are TRBV7-2 and TRBJ2-5; unclear D gene. Between the trimmed V and J ends, which lost 3 bases and 3 bases, there was a span of 8 bases. The CDR3 consists of 13 residues. Germline lookup yields CDR1 SGHTA and CDR2 FQGNSA. The DNA of the CDR3 is TGTGCCAGCAGCTTCTCGGTCAAAGAGACCCAGTACTTC. Protein: CASSFSVKETQYF.

The J gene is TRBJ1-1, the V gene TRBV4-3, with D unclear. CDR3 length equals 14 residues. Germline assignment: CDR1 LGHNA and CDR2 YSLEER. V was trimmed by 2 bases and J by 6 bases, leaving 13 bases between them. DNA for the CDR3: TGCGCCAGCAGCCAATTCGGGGTGAGCGCTGAAGCTTTCTTT. This sequence encodes CASSQFGVSAEAFF.

This chain joins TRBV27 and TRBJ2-1, with 8 positions matching TRBD2. Trimming took 2 bases from V and 1 from J; bases not matched to a gene: 1. From germline, CDR1 is MNHEY and CDR2 SMNVEV (reference sequence). The CDR3 runs 15 residues. CDR3 protein: CASSLAGGSYNEQFF. CDR3 DNA: TGTGCCAGCAGTTTAGCGGGAGGATCCTACAATGAGCAGTTCTTC.

The chain uses TRBV9 and TRBJ2-5; no definite D call. The V and J ends lost 0 bases and 0 bases respectively, with 6 bases between them. Germline V gives CDR1 SGDLS, CDR2 YYNGEE. This CDR3 has 14 residues. The CDR3 region has the DNA TGTGCCAGCAGCGTAGCTTTGTACCAAGAGACCCAGTACTTC. As protein: CASSVALYQETQYF.

The rearrangement joins TRBV11-2 to TRBJ2-2, with TRBD1 identical over 11 bases. V trimming: 5 bases; J trimming: 6 bases; junction bases outside the gene matches: 11. The germline V gene encodes CDR1 SGHAT and CDR2 FQNNGV. The CDR3 runs 17 residues. Here the CDR3 DNA reads TGTGCCAGCAGCCCCACCTGGGACAGGGGGAGGTCCGGGGAGCTGTTTTTT. This encodes CASSPTWDRGRSGELFF.

This rearrangement joins TRBV11-3 to TRBJ2-7; 8 bases align to TRBD1. This CDR3 spans 14 amino acids. After removal of 4 bases from V and 5 bases from J, the junction contained 7 bases not matched to a gene. From germline, CDR1 is SGHNT and CDR2 YENEEA. CDR3 amino acids: CASSSGQGRNEQYF. The CDR3 DNA sequence: TGTGCCAGCAGCTCCGGACAGGGCAGAAACGAGCAGTACTTC.

The chain joins TRBV2 to TRBJ2-5, with 11 nucleotides matching TRBD2. The CDR3 has 16 residues. The ends lost 7 bases at V and 4 bases at J; junction bases unmatched: 11. Germline loops: CDR1 SNHLY, CDR2 FYNNEI. Here the CDR3 DNA reads TGTGCCAGCATACCTCTTAGCGGGGGGGCAGGAGAGACCCAGTACTTC. Amino acids: CASIPLSGGAGETQYF.

This chain links TRBV19 with TRBJ2-7; 9 bases agree with TRBD1. Germline V lookup: CDR1 LNHDA, CDR2 SQIVND (reference sequence). With 0 bases clipped from V and 3 bases from J, the junction kept 9 bases outside the gene matches. The CDR3 has 17 amino acids. Here the CDR3 reads CASSIEGGQGHFYEQYF. DNA of the CDR3: TGTGCCAGTAGTATAGAGGGGGGACAGGGACACTTCTACGAGCAGTACTTC.

Worth noting for this clone: An end of the junction does not agree with germline; a read error may underlie this. The chain uses TRBV11-2 and TRBJ2-7; no clear D gene. The germline V gene encodes CDR1 SGHAT and CDR2 FQNNGV. This CDR3 has 14 amino acids. CDR3 nucleotide sequence: TGTGCCAGCAGATTAGACCCGAGCTCCTACGAGCAGTACTTC. This translates into CASRLDPSSYEQYF.

The chain's CDR3 is CASSPLGQGNSYEQYF. For the CDR3, the DNA is TGTGCCAGCAGCCCCCTAGGACAGGGTAACTCCTACGAGCAGTACTTC. V gene TRBV7-9 combines with J gene TRBJ2-7; 8 positions match TRBD1. CDR3 length: 16 residues. Germline-derived CDR1 and CDR2 are SEHNR and FQNEAQ (reference sequence). V trimming: 5 bases; J trimming: 0 bases; junction bases outside the gene matches: 9.

The rearrangement links TRBV7-9 to TRBJ2-7, with TRBD1 matching 10 bases. Germline trimming cut 7 bases from V and 1 base from J; bases unmatched to any gene: 7. There are 15 residues in the CDR3. Germline V lookup: CDR1 SEHNR, CDR2 FQNEAQ (reference sequence). CDR3 nucleotide sequence: TGTGCCAGCACCCTACCGGGACAGGGGTCCTACGAGCAGTACTTC. Translation gives CASTLPGQGSYEQYF.

This clone appeared a few times. J is TRBJ1-6 and V is TRBV6-6, with D uncertain. The V gene lost 7 bases and the J gene lost 9 bases, with 19 bases spanning the gap. This CDR3 contains 15 residues. Germline V gene sequence: CDR1 MNHNY, CDR2 SVGAGI (reference sequence). CDR3 protein: CASTWEGPGSSPLHF. Written as DNA, the CDR3 is TGTGCCAGCACCTGGGAAGGCCCGGGGAGTTCACCCCTCCACTTT.